These T cell receptor beta chains were read from a single sample in a study of shared clonotypes between healthy human individuals. Method: immunoSEQ multiplex PCR; TCRdb's copy keeps in-frame clones and lacks some. The sample holds 2 million to 2.5 million clones, over 85% seen once. Sequenced: naive CD4+ T cells from PBMCs. The receptors derive from a man younger than 30 in good health. Some clones in this sample may be carry-over from other donors' samples. The CDR3 runs from the conserved cysteine through the conserved F or W. D genes are given only for firm matches. The size field is filled for only some rows; it gives once, few, many or a size class.

abundance,d_gene,len,v_gene,j_gene,CDR3nt,CDR3aa
NA,TRBD1,15,TRBV29-1,TRBJ1-2,TGCAGCGTGGAAGGCGGACAGGGGCCTAACTATGGCTACACCTTC,CSVEGGQGPNYGYTF
NA,TRBD2,17,TRBV2,TRBJ2-1,TGTGCCAGCAGTGGAACTAGCGGGATCGACTCCTACAATGAGCAGTTCTTC,CASSGTSGIDSYNEQFF
NA,TRBD2,15,TRBV5-1,TRBJ2-7,TGCGCCAGCAGCTTTGGGACTAGCGCTACCTACGAGCAGTACTTC,CASSFGTSATYEQYF
NA,TRBD1,15,TRBV4-1,TRBJ2-1,TGCGCCAGCAGCCAAGATCCGCGACAGGGGGTTGGGCAGTTCTTC,CASSQDPRQGVGQFF
NA,NA,13,TRBV28,TRBJ1-1,TGTGCCAGCAGTTTAAAATCAGGTAGTGAAGCTTTCTTT,CASSLKSGSEAFF
NA,TRBD2,16,TRBV5-1,TRBJ2-1,TGCGCCAGCAGCCCCCTAGCGGGAGGGCCGGGTAATGAGCAGTTCTTC,CASSPLAGGPGNEQFF
NA,TRBD2,13,TRBV5-1,TRBJ2-7,TGCGCCAGCAGCTGGACTAGCGCCCACGAGCAGTACTTC,CASSWTSAHEQYF
NA,NA,14,TRBV4-3,TRBJ2-1,TGCGCCAGCACCCTAACTGGGGTAGGCAGTAAGCAGTTCTTC,CASTLTGVGSKQFF
NA,TRBD1,16,TRBV5-1,TRBJ2-6,TGCGCCAGCAAGGGGACAGGGGGCGGTGGGGCCAACGTCCTGACTTTC,CASKGTGGGGANVLTF
once,TRBD1,16,TRBV11-2,TRBJ2-5,TGTGCCAGCAGCTTGACCGGGACAGGGCTTAAAGAGACCCAGTACTTC,CASSLTGTGLKETQYF
NA,NA,14,TRBV6-6,TRBJ2-7,TGTGCCAGCAGTCCAGGGGGGGCCAACTACGAGCAGTACTTC,CASSPGGANYEQYF
NA,NA,13,TRBV7-3,TRBJ2-7,TGTGCCAGCAGCCCCCCCGGTCGCTACGAGCAGTACTTC,CASSPPGRYEQYF
NA,NA,15,TRBV21-1,TRBJ2-1,TGTGCCAGCAGCATTCACGGGAGACTAAACAATGAGCAGTTCTTC,CASSIHGRLNNEQFF
NA,NA,13,TRBV7-3,TRBJ2-7,TGTGCCAGCAGCTTAGAATCGGGGAACGAGCAGTACTTC,CASSLESGNEQYF
NA,TRBD1,14,TRBV28,TRBJ1-2,TGTGCCAGCACTCCATGGGACAGGGGGATTGGCTACACCTTC,CASTPWDRGIGYTF
NA,NA,16,TRBV15,TRBJ2-3,TGTGCCACCAGCAGAGAAACCCTTTCTAGCACAGATACGCAGTATTTT,CATSRETLSSTDTQYF
few,NA,15,TRBV30,TRBJ1-1,TGTGCCTGGAGTTCAATCGAACGCATGAACACTGAAGCTTTCTTT,CAWSSIERMNTEAFF
NA,NA,19,TRBV2,TRBJ2-7,TGTGCCAGCAGTGAAGCGCTTCTAGGGAAATGGACTCGATCCTACGAGCAGTACTTC,CASSEALLGKWTRSYEQYF
NA,NA,13,TRBV30,TRBJ1-1,TGTGCCTGGAGTGGTGAGTTGAACACTGAAGCTTTCTTT,CAWSGELNTEAFF
once,NA,13,TRBV12-5,TRBJ2-3,TGTGCTAGTGGAAACGTGGGCACAGATACGCAGTATTTT,CASGNVGTDTQYF
NA,NA,13,TRBV6-5,TRBJ2-7,TGTGCCAGCAGTTTCCACCCTAGTTACGAGCAGTACTTC,CASSFHPSYEQYF
NA,NA,15,TRBV5-1,TRBJ2-1,TGCGCCAGCAGCTTGGGGCAGGGGAGGAATAATGAGCAGTTCTTC,CASSLGQGRNNEQFF
once,NA,15,TRBV15,TRBJ2-5,TGTGCCACCAGCAGAGGTGCTAGCGTACGGGAGACCCAGTACTTC,CATSRGASVRETQYF
NA,TRBD1,16,TRBV14,TRBJ1-1,TGTGCCAGCAGCCCGTATACGGGACAGGCGAACACTGAAGCTTTCTTT,CASSPYTGQANTEAFF
once,TRBD1,16,TRBV7-9,TRBJ1-1,TGTGCCAGCAGCCGCGAAAGGGGACAGGGGGGGACTGAAGCTTTCTTT,CASSRERGQGGTEAFF
NA,NA,16,TRBV7-3,TRBJ2-2,TGTGCCAGCAGCTTAACACAGGGTCTGGGCACCGGGGAGCTGTTTTTT,CASSLTQGLGTGELFF
NA,TRBD2,19,TRBV19,TRBJ2-2,TGTGCCAGTAGCCGCGACGGGACGACGGCTAGCGGGAGAGCCGGGGAGCTGTTTTTT,CASSRDGTTASGRAGELFF
NA,NA,15,TRBV28,TRBJ2-7,TGTGCCAGCAGTACGACCCGGGACATCGTCTACGAGCAGTACTTC,CASSTTRDIVYEQYF
NA,NA,14,TRBV5-8,TRBJ2-7,TGTGCCAGCAGCTTTACGGGGACTTACTACGAGCAGTACTTC,CASSFTGTYYEQYF
NA,NA,13,TRBV27,TRBJ2-4,TGTGCCAGCAGTTTAAACGGGGATTCATCCGAGTACTTC,CASSLNGDSSEYF
NA,NA,17,TRBV15,TRBJ2-3,TGTGCCACCAGCAGAGGATCAGACGAGACTTACACAGATACGCAGTATTTT,CATSRGSDETYTDTQYF
NA,NA,14,TRBV27,TRBJ2-7,TGTGCCAGCAGTTCCAGACTAGAAGACTACGAGCAGTACTTC,CASSSRLEDYEQYF
NA,TRBD1,15,TRBV28,TRBJ1-5,TGTGCCAGCAGTTTAAGTGGGACAGGGGCACAGCCCCAGCATTTT,CASSLSGTGAQPQHF
NA,NA,15,TRBV5-1,TRBJ1-5,TGCGCCAGCAGCTTGGACAGCGGGGCCAATCAGCCCCAGCATTTT,CASSLDSGANQPQHF
NA,NA,12,TRBV10-3,TRBJ1-4,TGTGCCATCAGTGAGGGGGTCGAAAAACTGTTTTTT,CAISEGVEKLFF
NA,NA,13,TRBV12-5,TRBJ2-5,TGTGCTAGTGGTCGGAGGGCCCAAGAGACCCAGTACTTC,CASGRRAQETQYF
NA,TRBD1,16,TRBV5-4,TRBJ2-7,TGTGCCAGCAGCTTGACCCCGGGACAGTTCTTAGGCGAGCAGTACTTC,CASSLTPGQFLGEQYF
once,TRBD1,14,TRBV19,TRBJ1-5,TGTGCCAGTACCCCGGGACAGATAAATCAGCCCCAGCATTTT,CASTPGQINQPQHF
NA,NA,16,TRBV2,TRBJ2-1,TGTGCCAGCAGTGGTAGGGCAGGAGGGCCGCGGTTTGAGCAGTTCTTC,CASSGRAGGPRFEQFF
NA,TRBD1,17,TRBV30,TRBJ2-1,TGTGCCTGGAGTAGGTCTAGGGGACAGTTTAGGACATACGAGCAGTTCTTC,CAWSRSRGQFRTYEQFF
once,NA,13,TRBV28,TRBJ2-1,TGTGCCAGCAGAGCTAACACCTACAATGAGCAGTTCTTC,CASRANTYNEQFF
NA,TRBD1,12,TRBV29-1,TRBJ2-7,TGCAGCGCCGGACAGGGTTCCCACGAGCAGTACTTC,CSAGQGSHEQYF
once,NA,13,TRBV1,TRBJ2-1,TGCACCAACCCGGGACTAGAGTACAATGAGCAGTTCTTC,CTNPGLEYNEQFF
NA,TRBD1,14,TRBV7-9,TRBJ2-5,TGTGCCAGCAGCTTAGAGGGACAGGAAGAGACCCAGTACTTC,CASSLEGQEETQYF
NA,NA,16,TRBV7-8,TRBJ1-1,TGTGCCAGCAGCTTAGAGGCAGGGGCGATTAACACTGAAGCTTTCTTT,CASSLEAGAINTEAFF
NA,NA,15,TRBV7-8,TRBJ2-2,TGTGCCAGCAGCTTAAGGCGAGGGGTCGCCGGGGAGCTGTTTTTT,CASSLRRGVAGELFF
NA,NA,14,TRBV27,TRBJ1-1,TGTGCCAGCAGATCAGACACCATGAACACTGAAGCTTTCTTT,CASRSDTMNTEAFF
NA,TRBD2,16,TRBV29-1,TRBJ2-3,TGCAGCGTTGAAGGGCTAGCGGGAGGGCGGCCGGATACGCAGTATTTT,CSVEGLAGGRPDTQYF
NA,TRBD2,15,TRBV5-1,TRBJ2-1,TGCGCCAGCAGCTTTGCTAGCGGACTCTACAATGAGCAGTTCTTC,CASSFASGLYNEQFF
NA,TRBD1,14,TRBV5-6,TRBJ2-7,TGTGCCAGCAGCTTGCTGGACAGGGGAGCCGAGCAGTACTTC,CASSLLDRGAEQYF